The TCR beta chain under discussion was sequenced for a study of blood T cell repertoires in COVID-19. Per the study methods: Cell counts per sample came from amplifying reference gene primers. The method was immunoSEQ multiplex PCR; TCRdb's version includes in-frame clones alone and lacks a portion of them. V and J calls and clone size are copied from that table; D and trimming were computed from the DNA. The sample yields over 45,000 clones, 70% to 90% seen once. The germline V gene has CDR1 LNHDA and CDR2 SQIVND (reference sequence). The CDR3 spans 14 residues. Unmatched junction bases numbered 6, after V lost 6 bases and J lost 2 bases. This clone came up a few times.

The specimen sequenced was peripheral blood. The origin of this receptor is a woman older than 75 with acute or convalescent COVID-19. The J gene is TRBJ1-2, the V gene TRBV19; 7 bases align to TRBD1. DNA for the CDR3: TGTGCCAGTAGGAGCCCGGACAGGAACTATGGCTACACCTTC. Translated, it gives CASRSPDRNYGYTF.